The entry below gives a single TCR beta chain sequence along with its context. V was pared by 0 bases and J by 1 base, with 3 bases of the junction left unmatched. This CDR3 contains 15 residues. From germline, CDR1 is SGHRS and CDR2 YFSETQ. The sample originates from a study of blood T cell repertoires in COVID-19. About the research overall: Donors in the United States, Italy and Spain gave samples during acute or convalescent COVID-19. T cells, B-cell-depleted T cells, or PBMCs provided the cDNA or gDNA that served as material.

Per the original data handling: Reference gene primer amplification in the assay estimated nucleated cell counts. TCRdb keeps only in-frame clones here, not all; method: immunoSEQ multiplex PCR. That table gives V, J and clone size, and the DNA gave D and trimming. Of about 160,000 clones in the sample, roughly 91% were seen once. The sample taken for sequencing was peripheral blood. The V call is TRBV5-1, the J call TRBJ1-1; 7 nucleotides line up with TRBD1. The origin of this receptor is a man between 18 and 29 years old with acute or convalescent COVID-19. CDR3 bases: TGCGCCAGCAGCTTGGTCGGGACAGCGAACACTGAAGCTTTCTTT. Its translation: CASSLVGTANTEAFF.